The rows below give T cell receptor beta chains drawn from one sample of a study of blood T cell repertoires in COVID-19. Repertoires were generated with immunoSEQ multiplex PCR, while TCRdb's copy carries only in-frame clones and drops some. The sample shows around 270,000 clones, around 88% of them seen only once. The sample consisted of peripheral blood. All receptors come from a man between 35 and 55 years old with acute or convalescent COVID-19. The CDR3 runs from the conserved cysteine through the conserved F or W. The D gene is left open where the match is weak. Rows may omit the clone size; those that give it use once, few, many or a size class.

size	V	D	J	DNA	CDR3
-	TRBV3-1/TRBV3-2	TRBD2	TRBJ2-3	TGTGCCAGCAGCAGACTAGCGGGGGGGCAGCCAGATACGCAGTATTTT	CASSRLAGGQPDTQYF
-	TRBV6-6	-	TRBJ1-5	TGTGCCAGCAGCTGGGGGGGCAATCAGCCCCAGCATTTT	CASSWGGNQPQHF
-	TRBV5-5	-	TRBJ1-1	TGTGCCCGCGGGCCGGGGGGGAACACTGAAGCTTTCTTT	CARGPGGNTEAFF
-	TRBV30	-	TRBJ1-6	TGTGCCTGGAGTGTATGGGAGATACCCCTCCACTTT	CAWSVWEIPLHF
-	TRBV7-2	TRBD1	TRBJ1-2	TGTGCCAGCAGCCCTGACAGGGGGTTGCGTGGCTACACCTTC	CASSPDRGLRGYTF
-	TRBV27	-	TRBJ1-5	TGTGCCAGCAGTTCGGAGGGTCTTAGCAATCAGCCCCAGCATTTT	CASSSEGLSNQPQHF
-	TRBV2	-	TRBJ1-2	TGTGCCAGCAGTGAATTCTCCGGGACAAGCTATTATGGCTACACCTTC	CASSEFSGTSYYGYTF
-	TRBV4-2	-	TRBJ1-2	TGTGCCAGCAGCCAAGAAACGAGGTTGGGCTATGGCTACACCTTC	CASSQETRLGYGYTF
-	TRBV2	TRBD1	TRBJ2-5	TGTGCCGGGAGGGACAGGGGTGAGACCCAGTACTTC	CAGRDRGETQYF
-	TRBV2	-	TRBJ1-2	TGTGCCAGCAGTGAAGGTGACAGATATGGCTACACCTTC	CASSEGDRYGYTF
-	TRBV2	-	TRBJ2-3	TGTGCCAGCACCGGAACAGGGCGCACAGATACGCAGTATTTT	CASTGTGRTDTQYF
-	TRBV5-1	TRBD1	TRBJ1-5	TGCGCCAGCAGCTTGGAAGGGACAGGGGGTGCTCAGCCCCAGCATTTT	CASSLEGTGGAQPQHF
-	TRBV3-1/TRBV3-2	-	TRBJ1-5	TGTGCCAGCAGCCTCGAGACGGGGCCCCAGCATTTT	CASSLETGPQHF
-	TRBV7-6	TRBD1	TRBJ2-2	TGTGCCAGCAGTCTACCCGGCAGGGGGCAAGACGGGGAGCTGTTTTTT	CASSLPGRGQDGELFF
-	TRBV5-5	TRBD1	TRBJ2-1	TGTGCCAGCAGTTTCCGGGACAGGGTGAGCAATGAGCAGTTCTTC	CASSFRDRVSNEQFF
few	TRBV2	TRBD1	TRBJ1-5	TGTGCCAGCAGTGGGACAGGGAACGGACAGCCCCAGCATTTT	CASSGTGNGQPQHF
-	TRBV5-1	-	TRBJ2-3	TGCGCCAGCAGCTTAACAGTCGATACGCAGTATTTT	CASSLTVDTQYF